The clone carrying this T cell receptor (beta chain) turned up a few times. This sample was included in a study of naive and memory T cell subsets. This CDR3 has 13 amino acids. The germline gives CDR1 MNHEY, CDR2 SVGEGT. V lost 7 bases to trimming and J lost 2 bases, with 11 bases between them. The beta constant-region primer was an equimolar mix of two oligonucleotides covering TRBC1 and TRBC2. Four rounds of PCR amplified the ligated cDNA using nested alpha and beta constant-region primers plus SP2. TCRdb fed the UMI-ligation and nested PCR reads into MiXCR, producing one record per CDR3 protein. This table holds 25,000 to 40,000 distinct CDR3 sequences, about 18% found once. Alpha and beta libraries were amplified separately from the second PCR onward. CD4 T cells were positively selected, then CD8 T cells from the CD4-negative fraction. Cells stained for CD3, CD4, CD8, CD45RA and CD27 were sorted into four subsets. Effector memory cells were sorted as CD45RA-CD27-, EMRA cells as CD45RA+CD27-.

The source material was effector memory CD4+ T cells from blood. Described subset: effector memory, CD45RA- CD27-. This sequence joins TRBV6-2 or TRBV6-3 and TRBJ1-2; D gene unclear. The receptor comes from a human donor in good health. The CDR3 sequence: CASTRHNNYGYTF. The CDR3 DNA reads TGTGCCAGCACCAGACACAACAACTATGGCTACACCTTC.